This TCR beta chain was sequenced for a study of T-cell reconstitution after alpha-beta-depleted transplantation in children. Study findings and constraints: Several hundred expanded graft clones reportedly gave rise to the alpha-beta T cells present about two months after transplant.

This CDR3 is built from 14 residues. Per the germline V gene, CDR1 is SEHNR and CDR2 is FQNEAQ (reference sequence). Trimming shortened V by 2 bases and J by 4 bases, and 6 bases separated the two germline ends. Unique molecular identifiers were built into the TCRbeta library. TCRdb re-analysed the PCR reads in MiXCR, keeping a single row per CDR3 protein. Among about 980,000 distinct CDR3 sequences listed, under 30% were seen once. This clonotype was counted between two and nine times. Its antigen is unknown. The sequencing used PBMCs, mostly from graft donor cells, collected 360 days after TCRalphabeta/CD19-depleted stem cell transplant. The TCR sequence derives from a boy under two years old who had a stem cell transplant for SCID, so the T cells may come from the graft donor. V usage is TRBV7-9 and J usage is TRBJ1-6; D is unresolved. The CDR3 region has the DNA TGTGCCAGCAGCTTAATGGGGTATAATTCACCCCTCCACTTT. It yields the protein CASSLMGYNSPLHF.